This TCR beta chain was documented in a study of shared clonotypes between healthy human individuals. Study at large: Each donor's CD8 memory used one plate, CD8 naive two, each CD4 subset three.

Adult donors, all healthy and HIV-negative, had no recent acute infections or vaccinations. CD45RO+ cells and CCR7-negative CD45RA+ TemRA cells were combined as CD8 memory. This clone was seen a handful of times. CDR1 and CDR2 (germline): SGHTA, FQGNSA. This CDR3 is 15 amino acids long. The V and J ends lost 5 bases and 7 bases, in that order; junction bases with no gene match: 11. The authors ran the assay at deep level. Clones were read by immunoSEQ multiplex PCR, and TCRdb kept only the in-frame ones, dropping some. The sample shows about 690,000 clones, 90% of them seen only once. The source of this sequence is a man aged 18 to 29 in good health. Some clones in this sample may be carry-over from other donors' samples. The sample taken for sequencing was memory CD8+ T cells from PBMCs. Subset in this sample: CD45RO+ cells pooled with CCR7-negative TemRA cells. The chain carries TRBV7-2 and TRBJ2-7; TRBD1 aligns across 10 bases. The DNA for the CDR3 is TGTGCCAGCAGCCCCCTTCCGGACAGGGGGAGAGAGCAGTACTTC. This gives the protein CASSPLPDRGREQYF.